This entry is about one TCR beta chain. The antigen remains unidentified. At the Johns Hopkins FTIC core, DNA taken from cultured CD4+ T cells was sequenced by way of the Oncomine TCR Beta short-read assay. In this case, cultured CD4+ T cells provided the extracted genomic DNA. A single record per CDR3 protein comes from TCRdb applying MiXCR to the PCR reads. Of 7,500 to 10,000 distinct CDR3 sequences listed, 28% are singletons. The record originates from a study of vaccination and CD4 T cells after COVID-19. Across the study: A median of roughly 97 days (range 35 to 161) separated diagnosis from post-COVID sampling. Overlapping spike peptides of SARS-CoV-2, HCoV-NL63, HCoV-OC43 and HCoV-229E were used, and cells were stimulated with them.

The germline V gene encodes CDR1 SEHNR and CDR2 FQNEAQ (reference sequence). The CDR3 has 14 residues. V dropped 2 bases and J dropped 7 bases, with 14 bases sitting between them. Described treatment: approximately nine-day PBMC culture with coronavirus spike peptide pools or control peptides (ViraFEST assay). CD4+ T cells that came from the unexposed donor were collected before the COVID-19 pandemic (2011-2018). Peptide pool stimulation in ViraFEST expanded antigen-specific T cells, whose TCRs were then sequenced. The chain combines TRBV7-9 with TRBJ2-5, with D perhaps TRBD1 or TRBD2 (5 bases each). The sample was CD4+ T cells from blood, cultured in vitro. The source of this sequence is a human donor in good health. DNA for the CDR3: TGTGCCAGCAGCTTACTCGAGGGGAAGGGGACCCAGTACTTC. It translates to CASSLLEGKGTQYF.